These T cell receptor beta chains were read from a single sample in a study of PD-1 blockade in classical Hodgkin lymphoma. TCRdb's table, derived via immunoSEQ multiplex PCR, lists solely in-frame clones and lacks some. Among tens of thousands of clones listed, around 90% were seen once. Source: peripheral blood mononuclear cells (PBMCs), taken before the fourth cycle of nivolumab. Source of these receptors: a human donor with classical Hodgkin lymphoma. Both conserved end residues are part of each CDR3. A D gene is named only where the DNA matches it firmly. The listing skips clone size in some rows; elsewhere it reads once, few, many or a size class.

clone_size,v_call,d_call,j_call,cdr3_nt,cdr3_aa
NA,TRBV9,NA,TRBJ2-5,TGTGCCAGCAGCGTAGGTCTGAGCGTGGCGGAGACCCAGTACTTC,CASSVGLSVAETQYF
NA,TRBV14,NA,TRBJ2-7,TGTGCCAGCAGCCGGGGGGCGGAGGCCCGCTACGAGCAGTACTTC,CASSRGAEARYEQYF
few,TRBV19,NA,TRBJ2-1,TGTGCCAGTAGTCCCGGGAATGAGCAGTTCTTC,CASSPGNEQFF
NA,TRBV9,NA,TRBJ2-3,TGTGCCAGCAGCGTAGATCCTACCAGCACAGATACGCAGTATTTT,CASSVDPTSTDTQYF
NA,TRBV27,TRBD1,TRBJ2-2,TGTGCCACCCGGGACAGGGGGGACACCGGGGAGCTGTTTTTT,CATRDRGDTGELFF
NA,TRBV5-1,NA,TRBJ2-3,TGCGCCAGCAGCTTGGCCCCGGGGAGCACAGATACGCAGTATTTT,CASSLAPGSTDTQYF
NA,TRBV5-1,TRBD1,TRBJ1-4,TGCGCCAGCAGACAGGGGACAGGGGGCGGTGAAAAACTGTTTTTT,CASRQGTGGGEKLFF
NA,TRBV5-8,NA,TRBJ1-1,TGTGCCAGCAGCAGGATCGGGGCAGTGAACACTGAAGCTTTCTTT,CASSRIGAVNTEAFF
NA,TRBV19,TRBD1,TRBJ1-5,TGTGCCAGTAGTATTACAGGGGACAATCAGCCCCAGCATTTT,CASSITGDNQPQHF
NA,TRBV16,NA,TRBJ1-1,TGTGCCAGCAGCCAATCCCGGCGTTCGTCTTGGACTGAAGCTTTCTTT,CASSQSRRSSWTEAFF
NA,TRBV11-3,NA,TRBJ1-1,TGTGCCAGCAGCTTAGAGGAGAACACTGAAGCTTTCTTT,CASSLEENTEAFF